The next 32 T cell receptor beta chains were all read from a single sample in a study of T cell responses to AZD1222 COVID-19 vaccine (dated by TCRdb to the early 2020s). Library prep was done by the immunoSEQ multiplex PCR assay. Here the immuneACCESS table is served through TCRdb, limited to in-frame sequences with V and J called. Missing clones are a known gap in these copies; in checked studies unresolved V genes cover under half, and the rest lacks a known reason. The sample table shows 110,000 to 150,000 clones, and just over 90% are seen once. Clones ranked in the top ten supply more than 1.5% of the sample. This sample's time point label indicates: about 28 days (+/-7) after the second vaccine dose. Sequenced here: peripheral blood, sampled 28 days after the second AZD1222 dose. These receptors were collected from an adult who received the AZD1222 COVID-19 vaccine.

This clone was seen only a few times. This chain joins TRBV29-1 and TRBJ1-1; 7 positions agree with TRBD1. V lost 5 bases, J lost 0 bases, and 0 bases stayed unmatched. The CDR3 is made up of 12 amino acids. The germline V gene encodes CDR1 SQVTM and CDR2 ANQGSEA. CDR3 nucleotides: TGCAGCGTTAGGGGGCTGAACACTGAAGCTTTCTTT. It encodes CSVRGLNTEAFF.

There are a few counts of this clone. The gene calls are TRBV6-6 and TRBJ2-4; D remains ambiguous. V lost 8 bases and J lost 2, with 7 bases in between. CDR1 is MNHNY and CDR2 is SVGAGI in the germline V gene (reference sequence). The CDR3 extends over 12 amino acids. Here the CDR3 DNA reads TGTGCCAGCGGCAGGCCCAAAAACATTCAGTACTTC. Translation: CASGRPKNIQYF.

The CDR3 sequence is CASSSSGSIYEQYF. In DNA, the CDR3 is TGCGCCAGCAGTTCTAGCGGGAGCATCTACGAGCAGTACTTC. This sequence joins TRBV10-2 and TRBJ2-7, with 10 nucleotides matching TRBD2. After removal of 5 bases from V and 3 bases from J, the junction contained 4 bases not matched to a gene. This CDR3 has 14 residues. Looked up from germline, CDR1 is WSHSY and CDR2 is SAAADI.

The J gene is TRBJ1-5, the V gene TRBV2; tentatively, D is TRBD1 (6 bases). The V end lost 0 bases, the J end lost 6 bases, and 18 bases lay between the germline ends. Germline CDR1 is SNHLY and CDR2 is FYNNEI. The CDR3 loop spans 17 amino acids. This CDR3 reads CASSEAKGGSLFQPQHF. In nucleotides, the CDR3 is TGTGCCAGCAGTGAAGCCAAAGGGGGTAGTCTATTTCAGCCCCAGCATTTT.

This sequence joins TRBV5-6 and TRBJ1-2; D not certain. In germline, CDR1 is SGHDT, CDR2 YYEEEE. The CDR3 spans 14 residues. V lost 6 bases to trimming and J lost 4 bases, with 16 bases between them. The CDR3 protein is CASNPEGISYGYTF. Written as DNA, the CDR3 is TGTGCCAGCAACCCCGAGGGCATTTCCTATGGCTACACCTTC.

This clone showed up just a few times. This chain links TRBV19 with TRBJ1-1; no reliable D call. V was shortened by 2 bases and J by 5 bases, with 15 bases between the two germline ends. The CDR3 totals 15 residues. The germline CDR1 and CDR2 sequences are LNHDA and SQIVND (reference sequence). DNA of the CDR3: TGTGCCAGTAGTATACGACCCGGACTGGGTACTGAAGCTTTCTTT. This encodes CASSIRPGLGTEAFF.

This rearrangement joins TRBV6-5 to TRBJ2-1; D gene ambiguous. This CDR3 comprises 12 residues. Germline values: CDR1 MNHEY, CDR2 SVGAGI. Trimming removed 6 bases from V and 9 bases from J, with 12 bases in between. The CDR3: CASSLEGVEQFF. CDR3 coding DNA: TGTGCCAGCAGCCTCGAAGGCGTTGAGCAGTTCTTC.

This clone turned up a few times. CDR3 sequence reads: CASDSGTGVPGELFF. DNA for the CDR3: TGTGCCAGCGACTCCGGGACAGGGGTACCCGGGGAGCTGTTTTTT. The chain uses TRBV7-9 and TRBJ2-2; 10 bases map to TRBD1. The ends lost 8 bases at V and 6 bases at J; junction bases unmatched: 9. Germline assignment: CDR1 SEHNR and CDR2 FQNEAQ (reference sequence). The CDR3 has 15 residues. Full variable domain (remainder filled in from reference TRBV7-9 and TRBJ2-2): DTGVSQNPRHKITKRGQNVTFRCDPISEHNRLYWYRQTLGQGPEFLTYFQNEAQLEKSRLLSDRFSAERPKGSFSTLEIQRTEQGDSAMYLCASDSGTGVPGELFFGEGSRLTVL.

The V gene is TRBV27, the J gene TRBJ1-1, with 7 bases fitting TRBD1. V gave up 4 bases and J gave up 10 bases; unmatched junction bases: 15. The CDR3 contains 15 residues. Germline loops: CDR1 MNHEY, CDR2 SMNVEV (reference sequence). The CDR3 nucleotides are TGTGCCAGCAGTTCCCCGGGACAGAATATCCGCGGAGCTTTCTTT. It codes for CASSSPGQNIRGAFF.

The rearrangement uses TRBV19 and TRBJ1-4; 8 bases are a match to TRBD1. Germline CDR1 is LNHDA and CDR2 is SQIVND (reference sequence). CDR3 length: 15 amino acids. V was clipped by 9 bases and J by 3 bases; unmatched bases: 9. DNA for the CDR3: TGTGCCAGCGGGGACAGGCCTCGGGCTAATGAAAAACTGTTTTTT. It yields the protein CASGDRPRANEKLFF.

V and J are TRBV9 and TRBJ1-5; no reliable D call. The CDR3 has 15 residues. Trimming cost V 2 bases and J 6 bases, with 15 bases left between them. Per the germline V gene, CDR1 is SGDLS and CDR2 is YYNGEE. The CDR3 sequence is CASSVGGWSGQPQHF. The CDR3 DNA reads TGTGCCAGCAGCGTGGGAGGCTGGTCGGGTCAGCCCCAGCATTTT.

The rearrangement links TRBV18 to TRBJ1-5, with 7 bases aligning to TRBD1. The CDR3 runs to 15 residues. V gave up 4 bases and J gave up 0 bases; unmatched junction bases: 3. Germline CDR1 is KGHSH and CDR2 is LQKENI. The CDR3 loop is CASSLGQDSNQPQHF. The DNA of the CDR3 is TGTGCCAGCTCACTAGGACAGGATAGCAATCAGCCCCAGCATTTT. Full variable domain (missing parts from reference TRBV18 and TRBJ1-5): NAGVMQNPRHLVRRRGQEARLRCSPMKGHSHVYWYRQLPEEGLKFMVYLQKENIIDESGMPKERFSAEFPKEGPSILRIQQVVRGDSAAYFCASSLGQDSNQPQHFGDGTRLSIL.

V and J are TRBV2 and TRBJ2-6; D remains ambiguous. The CDR3 spans 15 residues. Trimming shortened V by 4 bases and J by 2 bases, and 9 bases separated the two germline ends. Germline V gene sequence: CDR1 SNHLY, CDR2 FYNNEI. CDR3 DNA: TGTGCCAGCAGTGGGGATGGGGCTGGGGCCAACGTCCTGACTTTC. It codes for CASSGDGAGANVLTF.

V usage is TRBV3-1 (or the pseudogene TRBV3-2) and J usage is TRBJ2-2; D possibly corresponds to TRBD1 (6 bases). Germline V gene data show CDR1 as LGHDT and CDR2 as YNNKEL (reference sequence). Trimming removed 6 bases at V and 4 bases at J, with 12 bases between. The CDR3 is 14 amino acids. CDR3 sequence (DNA): TGTGCCAGCAGTCGGGACACGACCACCGGGGAGCTGTTTTTT. It encodes CASSRDTTTGELFF.

V and J are TRBV5-1 and TRBJ1-1; D gene ambiguous. This CDR3 contains 14 residues. Per the germline V gene, CDR1 is SGHRS and CDR2 is YFSETQ. V shed 0 bases and J shed 2 bases, with 8 bases lying between them. The CDR3 region is CASSLAVVNTEAFF. CDR3 coding DNA: TGCGCCAGCAGCTTGGCCGTGGTAAACACTGAAGCTTTCTTT. Combining the CDR3 with reference TRBV5-1 and TRBJ1-1 gives the whole variable domain KAGVTQTPRYLIKTRGQQVTLSCSPISGHRSVSWYQQTPGQGLQFLFEYFSETQRNKGNFPGRFSGRQFSNSRSEMNVSTLELGDSALYLCASSLAVVNTEAFFGQGTRLTVV.

This CDR3 is CASLRVLNTEAFF. The CDR3, as DNA: TGTGCCAGCCTCCGGGTCTTGAACACTGAAGCTTTCTTT. V and J are TRBV2 and TRBJ1-1; the D is unclear. CDR1 and CDR2 from the germline V gene are SNHLY and FYNNEI. V was trimmed by 8 bases and J by 0 bases, leaving 10 bases between them. This CDR3 spans 13 amino acids.

This clone has a handful of counts. The same CDR3 can be traced to other DNA sequences in this sample. The rearrangement uses TRBV7-9 and TRBJ1-1; D gene uncertain. V lost 3 bases and J 0 bases, leaving 8 bases between the germline ends. The length of the CDR3 is 14 residues. Per germline, CDR1 SEHNR and CDR2 FQNEAQ (reference sequence). CDR3 residues: CASSLGTLNTEAFF. The CDR3 DNA is TGTGCCAGCAGCTTGGGTACGCTGAACACTGAAGCTTTCTTT.

The chain employs TRBV9 and TRBJ1-2; D is ambiguous. V was pared by 2 bases and J by 4 bases, with 15 bases between. The V gene's germline CDR1 is SGDLS and CDR2 YYNGEE. CDR3 size: 15 residues. In DNA, the CDR3 is TGTGCCAGCAGCGTTACCCCTACAGAAATCTATGGCTACACCTTC. This translates into CASSVTPTEIYGYTF.

The V gene is TRBV20-1, the J gene TRBJ1-3, with 7 bases that match TRBD1. This CDR3 is built from 11 residues. Germline CDR1 and CDR2: DFQATT and SNEGSKA (reference sequence). V lost 6 bases to trimming and J lost 14 bases; unmatched junction nucleotides: 10. The CDR3, as DNA: TGCAGTGCAGAGGGGGCGGGCTCCTTATATTTT. Amino acids: CSAEGAGSLYF.

This rearrangement joins TRBV7-8 to TRBJ2-5; perhaps TRBD2 as D (5 bases). Germline loops: CDR1 SGHVS, CDR2 FQNEAQ. The CDR3 extends over 13 amino acids. Trimming removed 8 bases from V and 3 bases from J, with 13 bases in between. The CDR3 reads CASSRTVEETQYF. CDR3 bases: TGTGCCAGCTCCCGGACTGTTGAAGAGACCCAGTACTTC.

The genes are TRBV28 and TRBJ2-5, with 11 bases matching TRBD1. This CDR3 has 18 residues. Per germline, CDR1 MDHEN and CDR2 SYDVKM. Unmatched junction bases numbered 13, after V lost 4 bases and J lost 3 bases. The DNA of the CDR3 is TGTGCCAGCAGTTCGCAACCGGACAGGGGGCGTGTGAAAGAGACCCAGTACTTC. Its protein product is CASSSQPDRGRVKETQYF.

The chain couples TRBV3-1 (or the pseudogene TRBV3-2) to TRBJ1-5; D unresolved. V lost 0 bases and J lost 6, with 9 bases in between. Germline-derived CDR1 and CDR2 are LGHDT and YNNKEL (reference sequence). This CDR3 has 14 residues. For the CDR3, the DNA is TGTGCCAGCAGCCAAGAAGGGTACAGTCAGCCCCAGCATTTT. Encoded protein: CASSQEGYSQPQHF.

This rearrangement joins TRBV3-1 (or the pseudogene TRBV3-2) to TRBJ2-4; TRBD2 is a possible D gene (5 bases). V was pared by 3 bases and J by 0 bases, with 24 bases between. The CDR3 runs 20 residues. Per germline, CDR1 LGHDT and CDR2 YNNKEL (reference sequence). CDR3 protein: CASSHTAGPERGLAKNIQYF. The DNA of the CDR3 is TGTGCCAGCAGCCACACCGCCGGTCCGGAGCGCGGACTAGCCAAAAACATTCAGTACTTC.

CDR3 loop: CASSYSKGRGEQFF. The DNA of the CDR3 is TGTGCCAGCAGTTACTCGAAGGGGCGGGGTGAGCAGTTCTTC. The gene calls are TRBV6-5 and TRBJ2-1, with D possibly matching TRBD2 (6 bases). CDR1 and CDR2 (germline): MNHEY, SVGAGI. This CDR3 has 14 residues. Trimming pared 0 bases from V and 9 bases from J, leaving 12 bases between.

This chain connects TRBV11-2 to TRBJ1-3; D is possibly TRBD1 (5 bases). The V gene lost 6 bases and the J gene lost 4 bases, with 16 bases spanning the gap. This CDR3 spans 15 amino acids. Germline CDR1 is SGHAT and CDR2 is FQNNGV. CDR3 loop: CASRPLGRGGNTIYF. The CDR3 nucleotides read TGTGCCAGCAGACCCCTGGGGCGGGGGGGAAACACCATATATTTT.

The CDR3 loop reads CASSIRNTEAFF. DNA of the CDR3: TGTGCCAGTAGTATCAGGAACACTGAAGCTTTCTTT. V gene TRBV19 combines with J gene TRBJ1-1; D not certain. The CDR3 totals 12 residues. The V end was cut by 3 bases, the J end by 1 base, with 3 bases between. CDR1 and CDR2 from the germline V gene are LNHDA and SQIVND (reference sequence).

This chain uses TRBV5-6 with TRBJ2-1; 8 positions match TRBD1. CDR3 length: 14 amino acids. The J segment lost 6 bases and the V segment lost 5 bases, leaving 7 bases of the junction unmatched. Germline assignment: CDR1 SGHDT and CDR2 YYEEEE. The CDR3 coding sequence is TGTGCCAGCAGGGGGACAGGAACGTCCAATGAGCAGTTCTTC. This encodes CASRGTGTSNEQFF. The whole variable domain, remainder taken from reference TRBV5-6 and TRBJ2-1, is DAGVTQSPTHLIKTRGQQVTLRCSPKSGHDTVSWYQQALGQGPQFIFQYYEEEERQRGNFPDRFSGHQFPNYSSELNVNALLLGDSALYLCASRGTGTSNEQFFGPGTRLTVL.

A single count supports this clone. The V gene is TRBV9, the J gene TRBJ1-3, with TRBD1 as a possible D gene (6 bases). Trimming shortened V by 4 bases and J by 2 bases, and 13 bases separated the two germline ends. The CDR3 is 15 residues long. The V gene's germline CDR1 is SGDLS and CDR2 YYNGEE. The CDR3 nucleotides read TGTGCCAGCAGCCGGGGGGCAGGGACTGGAAACACCATATATTTT. Translation gives CASSRGAGTGNTIYF.

V is TRBV14 and J is TRBJ1-2; the D is unclear. Trimming pared 0 bases from V and 3 bases from J, leaving 11 bases between. The length of the CDR3 is 15 residues. CDR1 SGHDN and CDR2 FVKESK come from the germline V gene. CDR3 protein: CASSQDIGSYYGYTF. The DNA of the CDR3 is TGTGCCAGCAGCCAAGATATAGGGTCGTACTATGGCTACACCTTC.

The J gene is TRBJ2-2, the V gene TRBV18, with D possibly called TRBD1 or TRBD2 (5 bases each). Germline assignment: CDR1 KGHSH and CDR2 LQKENI. V was trimmed by 5 bases and J by 5 bases, leaving 18 bases between them. This CDR3 has 16 residues. Here the CDR3 reads CASSTPGRMKTGELFF. The CDR3 DNA is TGTGCCAGCTCAACTCCGGGACGCATGAAAACCGGGGAGCTGTTTTTT.

The V call is TRBV7-3, the J call TRBJ2-5, with unresolved D. The ends were cut back, 5 bases at V and 4 bases at J, with 11 bases in the middle. The CDR3 runs to 13 residues. Germline V gene sequence: CDR1 SGHTA, CDR2 FQGTGA. The CDR3 spells CASSTTWGETQYF. The CDR3 bases are TGTGCCAGCAGCACCACCTGGGGAGAGACCCAGTACTTC.

This sequence joins TRBV6-6 and TRBJ2-2; 8 nucleotides agree with TRBD1. The CDR3 loop spans 15 amino acids. Germline CDR1 is MNHNY and CDR2 is SVGAGI (reference sequence). V was pared by 4 bases and J by 5 bases, with 6 bases of the junction left unmatched. CDR3 sequence reads: CASSFGQGGTGELFF. The CDR3 coding sequence is TGTGCCAGCAGTTTTGGACAGGGTGGAACCGGGGAGCTGTTTTTT.